Listed here are 2 T cell receptor beta chains from one sample, sequenced in a study of blood T cell repertoires in COVID-19. Clones were sequenced by immunoSEQ multiplex PCR, and TCRdb holds only the in-frame ones, with some missing. This table holds 26,000 or so clones, roughly 70% found once. Source material: peripheral blood. These receptor sequences come from a man in his 60s with active or convalescent COVID-19.

This clone has more than one count but fewer than ten. J is TRBJ2-1 and V is TRBV5-1, with TRBD1 matching over 8 bases. The CDR3 is 16 residues long. Germline CDR1 SGHRS, CDR2 YFSETQ. V gave up 4 bases and J gave up 0 bases; unmatched junction bases: 6. CDR3 protein: CASSIGQGSSYNEQFF. Here the CDR3 DNA reads TGCGCCAGCAGCATCGGACAGGGAAGCTCCTACAATGAGCAGTTCTTC.

The V and J genes are TRBV14 and TRBJ1-1, with a tentative D call TRBD1 (5 bases). Germline CDR1 reads SGHDN; CDR2 reads FVKESK. V lost 4 bases and J lost 0, with 15 bases in between. The CDR3 runs to 16 residues. The CDR3 DNA sequence: TGTGCCAGCAGCCCTCGGGGGGAGGGCATGAACACTGAAGCTTTCTTT. It codes for CASSPRGEGMNTEAFF.